The source of this T cell receptor beta chain is a study of CD8+CD57+ T cells in acquired aplastic anemia. At the level of the study: Average DNA yield from sorted CD4+ and CD8+ cells was about 3 ug. Among healthy donors, CD4+ cells averaged roughly 9.9 million reads.

A word on this clonotype: Antigen: not known.

Trimming removed 6 bases at V and 2 bases at J, with 3 bases between. Germline CDR1 MNHNS, CDR2 SASEGT. The CDR3 consists of 11 residues. Findings of the study overall: Sharing between patients and controls was observed for twenty-nine CD8+ CDR3 sequences. Patients did not significantly differ from controls in CD8+ Simpson's diversity.

TCR beta VDJ combinations and CDR3 sequences were profiled from genomic DNA. TCRdb used MiXCR to reprocess the reads, holding one entry per CDR3 protein. The table shows fewer than 150,000 distinct CDR3 sequences, with roughly 50% occurring only once. J is TRBJ2-3 and V is TRBV6-1; D is ambiguous. Material for sequencing was sorted CD4+, CD8+, or CD8+CD57+ T cells (not recorded which) from PBMCs. This TCR derives from a human donor in good health, serving as a control. The CDR3, as DNA: TGTGCCAGCAGACACACAGATACGCAGTATTTT. This codes for CASRHTDTQYF.